These 30 T cell receptor beta chains were all obtained from the same sample, sequenced in a study of cytomegalovirus exposure and HLA in healthy donors (dated by TCRdb to the late 2010s). Library prep was done by the immunoSEQ multiplex PCR assay. For the multiplex PCR, a mixture combining 60 forward primers for TCR Vbeta segments and 13 reverse primers for TCR Jbeta segments was used. Here the immuneACCESS table is served through TCRdb, limited to in-frame sequences with V and J called. Missing clones are a known gap in these copies; in checked studies unresolved V genes cover under half, and the rest lacks a known reason. This sample holds tens of thousands of clones; 75% to 80% were observed only once. The ten largest clones take up about 3% of the sample. The specimen was PBMCs. The receptors were sampled from a woman in her thirties or forties in good health and CMV-seropositive.

This clone appeared a single time. The chain combines TRBV5-6 with TRBJ1-4; D unclear. V was shortened by 5 bases and J by 5 bases, with 10 bases between the two germline ends. Germline-derived CDR1 and CDR2 are SGHDT and YYEEEE. The CDR3 spans 13 residues. The CDR3 bases are TGTGCCAGCAGACTTCGAGGGAATGAAAAACTGTTTTTT. This codes for CASRLRGNEKLFF. Full variable domain (missing parts from reference TRBV5-6 and TRBJ1-4): DAGVTQSPTHLIKTRGQQVTLRCSPKSGHDTVSWYQQALGQGPQFIFQYYEEEERQRGNFPDRFSGHQFPNYSSELNVNALLLGDSALYLCASRLRGNEKLFFGSGTQLSVL.

V is TRBV6-5 and J is TRBJ1-2, with 9 bases fitting TRBD1. This CDR3 region has 14 residues. Germline CDR1 reads MNHEY; CDR2 reads SVGAGI. The V segment lost 6 bases and the J segment 4 bases; nucleotides outside the gene matches: 6. CDR3 loop: CASSRTGVGYGYTF. In nucleotides, the CDR3 is TGTGCCAGCAGCCGGACAGGGGTGGGCTATGGCTACACCTTC.

The CDR3: CASSSGLAGEKSNTGELFF. Written as DNA, the CDR3 is TGTGCCAGCAGCTCCGGACTAGCGGGGGAAAAATCGAACACCGGGGAGCTGTTTTTT. The chain combines TRBV7-7 with TRBJ2-2, with 13 bases matching TRBD2. Trimming at V came to 4 bases and at J to 0 bases, leaving 8 bases not matched to a gene. The CDR3 covers 19 residues. Germline V lookup: CDR1 SSHAT, CDR2 FNYEAQ (reference sequence).

The chain recombines TRBV28 with TRBJ1-1, with 9 bases lining up with TRBD1. V was clipped by 5 bases and J by 2 bases; unmatched bases: 9. The CDR3 contains 16 residues. Germline V CDR1 and CDR2: MDHEN, SYDVKM. CDR3 protein: CASSPWTGAGNTEAFF. CDR3 nucleotides: TGTGCCAGCAGTCCATGGACAGGGGCTGGTAACACTGAAGCTTTCTTT.

This chain links TRBV29-1 with TRBJ2-2; D not resolved. Germline V gene sequence: CDR1 SQVTM, CDR2 ANQGSEA. V dropped 1 base and J dropped 1 base, with 4 bases sitting between them. This CDR3 is built from 13 residues. CDR3 amino acids: CSVEAQNTGELFF. CDR3 sequence (DNA): TGCAGCGTTGAAGCCCAGAACACCGGGGAGCTGTTTTTT.

This clone came up a few times. V usage is TRBV5-1 and J usage is TRBJ1-2; 7 nucleotides line up with TRBD1. V lost 5 bases to trimming and J lost 2 bases; unmatched junction nucleotides: 21. There are 19 residues in the CDR3. In germline, CDR1 is SGHRS, CDR2 YFSETQ. In DNA form, the CDR3 reads TGCGCCAGCAGTGGAGGAGGGACAGCCCTCTCTCAGGAAAACTATGGCTACACCTTC. Translated: CASSGGGTALSQENYGYTF.

The rearrangement uses TRBV6-6 and TRBJ1-1; D might be TRBD1 (6 bases). This CDR3 contains 11 residues. Germline CDR1 MNHNY, CDR2 SVGAGI (reference sequence). The V gene lost 9 bases and the J gene lost 4 bases, with 9 bases spanning the gap. This CDR3 reads CASQGSTEAFF. The DNA of the CDR3 is TGTGCCAGTCAGGGGAGCACTGAAGCTTTCTTT.

This chain uses TRBV9 with TRBJ1-2, with no clear D. The V end lost 0 bases, the J end lost 1 base, and 10 bases lay between the germline ends. This CDR3 contains 15 residues. The germline V gene has CDR1 SGDLS and CDR2 YYNGEE. CDR3 nucleotides: TGTGCCAGCAGCGTAGGAGGAGTGCTTAACTATGGCTACACCTTC. Translation: CASSVGGVLNYGYTF.

This chain joins TRBV10-3 and TRBJ2-2; TRBD2 agrees at 8 bases. V lost 5 bases and J lost 3; bases outside the gene matches: 5. Germline loops: CDR1 ENHRY, CDR2 SYGVKD. The CDR3 is made up of 15 amino acids. CDR3: CAISTSGGYTGELFF. In nucleotides, the CDR3 is TGTGCCATCAGTACGAGCGGGGGATACACCGGGGAGCTGTTTTTT.

The gene calls are TRBV6-1 and TRBJ2-5; D might be TRBD1 (6 bases). There are 13 residues in the CDR3. With 6 bases removed from V and 1 base from J, the gap between germline ends came to 9 bases. Germline CDR1 and CDR2: MNHNS and SASEGT. CDR3 protein: CASSGQPQETQYF. For the CDR3, the DNA is TGTGCCAGCAGCGGACAGCCCCAAGAGACCCAGTACTTC.

The chain combines TRBV4-2 with TRBJ1-1, with a possible D match to TRBD1 (6 bases). The CDR3 sequence is 15 residues long. Trimming cost V 0 bases and J 4 bases, with 12 bases left between them. The germline gives CDR1 LGHNA, CDR2 YNFKEQ. DNA for the CDR3: TGTGCCAGCAGCCAAGATGCGGGGGCTGGCACTGAAGCTTTCTTT. Translating gives CASSQDAGAGTEAFF.

The rearrangement uses TRBV7-8 and TRBJ2-7; 7 bases line up with TRBD1. The ends lost 6 bases at V and 4 bases at J; junction bases unmatched: 9. The CDR3 is made up of 14 amino acids. Germline V gene sequence: CDR1 SGHVS, CDR2 FQNEAQ. CDR3 residues: CASSLRGGGYEQYF. DNA of the CDR3: TGTGCCAGCAGTCTTAGAGGGGGCGGTTACGAGCAGTACTTC.

The V call is TRBV2, the J call TRBJ1-1; D is perhaps TRBD1 (5 bases). The CDR3 loop spans 17 amino acids. Trimming pared 4 bases from V and 2 bases from J, leaving 20 bases between. CDR1 is SNHLY, CDR2 FYNNEI, per germline. CDR3 DNA: TGTGCCAGCAGTGGGCGGACCCACGCGGGGCTAAACACTGAAGCTTTCTTT. Translated: CASSGRTHAGLNTEAFF.

CDR3 sequence (DNA): TGTGCCAGCCTAGCCCTCGGACAGATCATCTATGGCTACACCTTC. Translating gives CASLALGQIIYGYTF. This sequence joins TRBV2 and TRBJ1-2; possible D gene TRBD1, 6 bases. The CDR3 has 15 amino acids. V lost 8 bases, J lost 4 bases, and 20 bases lay in between. Germline CDR1 reads SNHLY; CDR2 reads FYNNEI.

This rearrangement joins TRBV19 to TRBJ1-6; TRBD1 is a possible D gene (5 bases). With 0 bases removed from V and 11 bases from J, the gap between germline ends came to 11 bases. This CDR3 comprises 14 residues. CDR1 and CDR2 from the germline V gene are LNHDA and SQIVND (reference sequence). CDR3 in DNA: TGTGCCAGTAGTATAGATCTCCAGGGAACACCCCTCCACTTT. Protein: CASSIDLQGTPLHF.

The DNA of the CDR3 is TGTGCCTGGAGTCGAATGACTAGCGGGGGGGCTGAGACCCAGTACTTC. Amino acid sequence: CAWSRMTSGGAETQYF. This chain links TRBV30 with TRBJ2-5; TRBD2 matches at 14 bases. The CDR3 covers 16 residues. In germline, CDR1 is GTSNPN, CDR2 SVGIG (reference sequence). The V and J ends lost 2 bases and 5 bases, in that order; junction bases with no gene match: 7.

This CDR3 reads CASSPRTSGGRRNEQYF. CDR3 DNA sequence: TGCGCCAGCAGCCCCAGGACTAGCGGGGGAAGAAGGAACGAGCAGTACTTC. The chain combines TRBV5-1 with TRBJ2-7; 13 nucleotides match TRBD2. Germline CDR1 reads SGHRS; CDR2 reads YFSETQ. V lost 4 bases and J lost 5; bases outside the gene matches: 12. CDR3 length: 17 amino acids.

This clone showed up just a few times. The gene calls are TRBV6-6 and TRBJ2-3; 7 nucleotides match TRBD1. CDR3 length equals 16 residues. Germline CDR1 and CDR2: MNHNY and SVGAGI (reference sequence). V trimming: 0 bases; J trimming: 3 bases; junction bases outside the gene matches: 6. The CDR3 sequence is CASSYSPGQRTDTQYF. DNA for the CDR3: TGTGCCAGCAGTTACTCTCCGGGACAGAGGACAGATACGCAGTATTTT.

This clone was counted a few times. The CDR3 DNA reads as TGTGCCAGCAGCACTGGACAGGGGGCGTCTGGAAACACCATATATTTT. Translating it yields CASSTGQGASGNTIYF. The J gene is TRBJ1-3, the V gene TRBV7-8; 11 bases are shared with TRBD1. Germline CDR1 reads SGHVS; CDR2 reads FQNEAQ. This CDR3 contains 16 residues. J gave up 1 base and V 5 bases, and 4 bases lay outside the gene matches.

The chain couples TRBV29-1 to TRBJ2-5, with 8 bases fitting TRBD2. In germline, CDR1 is SQVTM, CDR2 ANQGSEA. There are 13 residues in the CDR3. Germline trimming cut 6 bases from V and 5 bases from J; bases unmatched to any gene: 8. CDR3 in DNA: TGCAGCGTGACGGGGGGGCCTTCGGAGACCCAGTACTTC. It yields the protein CSVTGGPSETQYF.

The chain recombines TRBV28 with TRBJ1-6, with D possibly TRBD1 on 6 matching bases. CDR1 and CDR2 (germline): MDHEN, SYDVKM. CDR3 length equals 19 residues. V was trimmed by 8 bases and J by 0 bases, leaving 23 bases between them. The CDR3 region is CASFSQGTPLSSYNSPLHF. Here the CDR3 DNA reads TGTGCCAGCTTCTCACAGGGCACCCCGTTGAGCTCCTATAATTCACCCCTCCACTTT.

The chain combines TRBV7-2 with TRBJ2-3, with D maybe TRBD2 (5 bases). This CDR3 is built from 14 residues. Germline CDR1 SGHTA, CDR2 FQGNSA. Trimming shortened V by 5 bases and J by 3 bases, and 12 bases separated the two germline ends. The CDR3 DNA is TGTGCCAGCAGCGAGGACTTGATAACAGATACGCAGTATTTT. Protein product: CASSEDLITDTQYF.

This clone came up once. V is TRBV2 and J is TRBJ1-1, with D maybe TRBD1 (5 bases). The CDR3 spans 13 residues. Trimming stripped 6 bases from V and 1 base from J, with 9 bases between. From germline, CDR1 is SNHLY and CDR2 FYNNEI. The CDR3 DNA sequence: TGTGCCAGCAGCCTCGACAGGAACACTGAAGCTTTCTTT. It specifies CASSLDRNTEAFF.

V usage is TRBV29-1 and J usage is TRBJ1-5, with TRBD1 as a possible D gene (5 bases). Germline values: CDR1 SQVTM, CDR2 ANQGSEA. V lost 4 bases and J lost 5, with 12 bases in between. The CDR3 runs to 13 residues. CDR3 sequence reads: CSVGPGGDQPQHF. DNA of the CDR3: TGCAGCGTTGGCCCTGGGGGGGATCAGCCCCAGCATTTT.

This chain links TRBV7-9 with TRBJ1-2, with no clear D. Germline-derived CDR1 and CDR2 are SEHNR and FQNEAQ (reference sequence). Trimming removed 2 bases from V and 8 bases from J, with 12 bases in between. CDR3 length: 13 residues. As DNA, the CDR3 is TGTGCCAGCAGCTTATCGGCAACGCGGGGCTACACCTTC. It codes for CASSLSATRGYTF.

The gene calls are TRBV6-5 and TRBJ1-2; TRBD1 is a possible D gene (5 bases). This CDR3 is built from 16 residues. Trimming pared 0 bases from V and 4 bases from J, leaving 15 bases between. CDR1 is MNHEY, CDR2 SVGAGI, per germline. The DNA of the CDR3 is TGTGCCAGCAGTTACTCGCCCCAGGGCAGCTTCTATGGCTACACCTTC. Protein product: CASSYSPQGSFYGYTF.

The chain combines TRBV2 with TRBJ2-6; D ambiguous. Germline assignment: CDR1 SNHLY and CDR2 FYNNEI. This CDR3 is 14 amino acids long. V gave up 2 bases and J gave up 2 bases, with 4 bases separating them. The CDR3 sequence is CASSEQAGANVLTF. CDR3 nucleotides: TGTGCCAGCAGTGAACAGGCTGGGGCCAACGTCCTGACTTTC.

A single count supports this clone. V and J are TRBV5-1 and TRBJ2-2, with a possible D match to TRBD2 (5 bases). The CDR3 length is 14 residues. CDR1 SGHRS and CDR2 YFSETQ come from the germline V gene. V dropped 0 bases and J dropped 5 bases, with 8 bases sitting between them. CDR3 bases: TGCGCCAGCAGCTTGGAACGGGGAACCGGGGAGCTGTTTTTT. Protein: CASSLERGTGELFF.

The CDR3 region is CSVEGLADGYEQFF. The CDR3 bases are TGCAGCGTTGAAGGGCTAGCGGATGGGTATGAGCAGTTCTTC. The chain links TRBV29-1 to TRBJ2-1; 7 bases are a match to TRBD2. The germline CDR1 and CDR2 sequences are SQVTM and ANQGSEA. With V trimmed by 1 base and J by 8 bases, 8 bases remained unmatched. The CDR3 runs 14 residues.

The chain carries TRBV28 and TRBJ2-7; D perhaps matches TRBD2 (7 bases). V lost 5 bases, J lost 2 bases, and 13 bases lay in between. Germline assignment: CDR1 MDHEN and CDR2 SYDVKM. The CDR3 consists of 14 residues. The chain's CDR3 is CASSQGGGPYEQYF. In DNA form, the CDR3 reads TGTGCCAGCAGTCAAGGGGGGGGGCCCTACGAGCAGTACTTC. Together with reference TRBV28 and TRBJ2-7, the CDR3 gives the full variable domain: DVKVTQSSRYLVKRTGEKVFLECVQDMDHENMFWYRQDPGLGLRLIYFSYDVKMKEKGDIPEGYSVSREKKERFSLILESASTNQTSMYLCASSQGGGPYEQYFGPGTRLTVT.